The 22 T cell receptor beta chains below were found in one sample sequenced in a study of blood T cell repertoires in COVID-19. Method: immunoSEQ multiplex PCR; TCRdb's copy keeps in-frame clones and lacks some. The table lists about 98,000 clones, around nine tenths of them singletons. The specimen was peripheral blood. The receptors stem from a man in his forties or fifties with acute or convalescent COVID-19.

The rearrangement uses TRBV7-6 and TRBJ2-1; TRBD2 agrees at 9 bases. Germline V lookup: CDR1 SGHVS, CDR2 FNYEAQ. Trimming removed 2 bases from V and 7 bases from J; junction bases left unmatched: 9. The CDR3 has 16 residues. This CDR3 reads CASSLIIAGGKNEQFF. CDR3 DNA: TGTGCCAGCAGCTTAATAATCGCGGGAGGGAAAAATGAGCAGTTCTTC.

CDR3 residues: CASSSHDRPIYNSPLHF. The DNA for the CDR3 is TGTGCCAGCAGCTCGCACGACAGACCAATTTATAATTCACCCCTCCACTTT. The chain is built from TRBV5-6 and TRBJ1-6; TRBD1 might be the D (5 bases). The V end lost 3 bases, the J end lost 4 bases, and 17 bases lay between the germline ends. CDR3 length: 17 residues. In germline, CDR1 is SGHDT, CDR2 YYEEEE.

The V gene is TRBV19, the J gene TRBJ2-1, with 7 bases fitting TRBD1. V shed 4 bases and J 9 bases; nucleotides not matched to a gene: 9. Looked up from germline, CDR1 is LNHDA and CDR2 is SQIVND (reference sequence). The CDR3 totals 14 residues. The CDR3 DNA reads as TGTGCCAGTAGTAGGCGACAGGGTTTGGGTGAGCAGTTCTTC. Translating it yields CASSRRQGLGEQFF.

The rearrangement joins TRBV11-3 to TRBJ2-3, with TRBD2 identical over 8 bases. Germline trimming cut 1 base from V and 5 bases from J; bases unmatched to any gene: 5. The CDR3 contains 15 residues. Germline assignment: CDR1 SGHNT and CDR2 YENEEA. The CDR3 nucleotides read TGTGCCAGCAGCTTAGCCGGGACTAGTCGAGATACGCAGTATTTT. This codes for CASSLAGTSRDTQYF.

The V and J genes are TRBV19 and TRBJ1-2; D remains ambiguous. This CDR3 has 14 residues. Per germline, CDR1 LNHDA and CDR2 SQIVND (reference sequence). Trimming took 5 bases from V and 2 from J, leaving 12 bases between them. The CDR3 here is CASSPGASNYGYTF. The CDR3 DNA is TGTGCCAGTAGTCCTGGAGCCTCGAACTATGGCTACACCTTC.

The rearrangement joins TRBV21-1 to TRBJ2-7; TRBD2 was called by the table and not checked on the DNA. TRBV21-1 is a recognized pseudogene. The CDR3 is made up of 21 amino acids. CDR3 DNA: TGTGCCAGCAGCAAACGGGCAGCCGGGACTAGCGGGAGAGTGGTGGACTCCGAGCAGTACTTC. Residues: CASSKRAAGTSGRVVDSEQYF.

The CDR3 loop is CAISERRVSNEKLFF. The CDR3 region has the DNA TGTGCCATCAGTGAAAGACGGGTCTCTAATGAAAAACTGTTTTTT. V is TRBV10-3 and J is TRBJ1-4; unclear D gene. Germline CDR1 is ENHRY and CDR2 is SYGVKD. V lost 3 bases to trimming and J lost 3 bases, with 11 bases between them. The CDR3 contains 15 residues.

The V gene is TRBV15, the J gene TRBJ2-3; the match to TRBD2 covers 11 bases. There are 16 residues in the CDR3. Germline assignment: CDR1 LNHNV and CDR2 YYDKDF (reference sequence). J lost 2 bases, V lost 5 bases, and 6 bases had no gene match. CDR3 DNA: TGTGCCACCAGCGGGGGTAGCGGGAGGGCCACAGATACGCAGTATTTT. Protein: CATSGGSGRATDTQYF.

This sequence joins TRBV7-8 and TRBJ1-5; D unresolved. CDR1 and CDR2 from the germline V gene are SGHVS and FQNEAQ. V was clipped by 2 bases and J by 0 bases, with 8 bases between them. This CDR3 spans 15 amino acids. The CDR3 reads CASSLTDYSNQPQHF. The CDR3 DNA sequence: TGTGCCAGCAGCTTAACGGACTATAGCAATCAGCCCCAGCATTTT.

As DNA, the CDR3 is TGTGCCAGCAGCTTACTGGGGGGAGGGAACACTGAAGCTTTCTTT. This encodes CASSLLGGGNTEAFF. The rearrangement links TRBV7-2 to TRBJ1-1; D is possibly TRBD1 (5 bases). The germline V and J ends were trimmed by 2 bases and 1 base, with 11 bases remaining between them. CDR3 length: 15 amino acids. Germline V gene data show CDR1 as SGHTA and CDR2 as FQGNSA.

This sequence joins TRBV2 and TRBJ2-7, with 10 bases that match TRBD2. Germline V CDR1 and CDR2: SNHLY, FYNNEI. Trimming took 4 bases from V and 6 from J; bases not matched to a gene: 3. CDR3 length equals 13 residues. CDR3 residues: CASSASGRPEQYF. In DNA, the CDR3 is TGTGCCAGCAGTGCTAGCGGGAGACCCGAGCAGTACTTC.

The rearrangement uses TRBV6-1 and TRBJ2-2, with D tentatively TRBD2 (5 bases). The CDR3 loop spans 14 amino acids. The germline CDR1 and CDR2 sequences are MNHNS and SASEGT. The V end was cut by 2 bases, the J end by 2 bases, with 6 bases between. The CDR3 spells CASSESGNTGELFF. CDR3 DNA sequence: TGTGCCAGCAGTGAATCGGGAAACACCGGGGAGCTGTTTTTT.

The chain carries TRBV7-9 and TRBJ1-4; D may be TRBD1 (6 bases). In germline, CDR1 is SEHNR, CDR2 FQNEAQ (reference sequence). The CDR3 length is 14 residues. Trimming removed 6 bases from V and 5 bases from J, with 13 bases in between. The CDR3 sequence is CASRHTRGNEKLFF. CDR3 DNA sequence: TGTGCCAGCAGGCACACGAGGGGGAATGAAAAACTGTTTTTT.

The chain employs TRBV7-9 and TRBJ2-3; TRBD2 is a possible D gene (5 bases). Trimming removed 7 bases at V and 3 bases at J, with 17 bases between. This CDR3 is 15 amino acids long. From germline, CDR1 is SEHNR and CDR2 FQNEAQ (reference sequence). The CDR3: CASTPQSGGTDTQYF. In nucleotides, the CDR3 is TGTGCCAGCACCCCCCAAAGCGGCGGGACAGATACGCAGTATTTT.

CDR3 in amino acids: CASGPGQVYGYTF. In DNA, the CDR3 is TGTGCCAGTGGGCCGGGACAGGTCTATGGCTACACCTTC. This chain joins TRBV19 and TRBJ1-2; 8 bases match TRBD1. The CDR3 contains 13 residues. The ends lost 8 bases at V and 4 bases at J; junction bases unmatched: 6. CDR1 is LNHDA and CDR2 is SQIVND in the germline V gene (reference sequence). Together with reference TRBV19 and TRBJ1-2, the CDR3 gives the full variable domain: DGGITQSPKYLFRKEGQNVTLSCEQNLNHDAMYWYRQDPGQGLRLIYYSQIVNDFQKGDIAEGYSVSREKKESFPLTVTSAQKNPTAFYLCASGPGQVYGYTFGSGTRLTVV.

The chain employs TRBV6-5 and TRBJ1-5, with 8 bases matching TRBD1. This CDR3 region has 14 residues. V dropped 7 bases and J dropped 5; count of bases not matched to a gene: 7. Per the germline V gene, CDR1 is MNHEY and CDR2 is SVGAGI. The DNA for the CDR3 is TGTGCCAGCATTCGGACAGGGAAAGATCAGCCCCAGCATTTT. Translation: CASIRTGKDQPQHF.

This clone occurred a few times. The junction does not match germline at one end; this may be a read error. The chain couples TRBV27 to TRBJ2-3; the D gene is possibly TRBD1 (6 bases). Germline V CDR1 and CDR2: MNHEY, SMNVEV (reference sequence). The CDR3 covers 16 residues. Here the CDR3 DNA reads TGCGCCAGCCTCACTCAGTGGGGACATACCACAGATACGCAGTATTTT. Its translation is CASLTQWGHTTDTQYF.

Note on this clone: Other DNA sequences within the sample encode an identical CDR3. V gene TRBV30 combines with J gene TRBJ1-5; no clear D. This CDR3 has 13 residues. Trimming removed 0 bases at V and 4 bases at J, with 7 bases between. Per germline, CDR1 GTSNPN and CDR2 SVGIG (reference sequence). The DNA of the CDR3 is TGTGCCTGGAGTGTACAGCTAAATCAGCCCCAGCATTTT. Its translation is CAWSVQLNQPQHF.

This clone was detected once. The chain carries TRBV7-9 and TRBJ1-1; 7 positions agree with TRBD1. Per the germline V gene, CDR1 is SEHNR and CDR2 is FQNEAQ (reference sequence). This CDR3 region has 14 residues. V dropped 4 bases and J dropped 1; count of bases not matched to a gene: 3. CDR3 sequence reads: CASSSQGTNTEAFF. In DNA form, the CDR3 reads TGTGCCAGCAGCTCACAGGGGACGAACACTGAAGCTTTCTTT.

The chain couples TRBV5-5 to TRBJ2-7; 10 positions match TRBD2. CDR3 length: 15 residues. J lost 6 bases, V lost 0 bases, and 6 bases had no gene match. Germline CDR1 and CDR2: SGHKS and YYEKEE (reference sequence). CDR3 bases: TGTGCCAGCAGCTTGGCGCCTAGCGGGAGATTCGAGCAGTACTTC. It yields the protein CASSLAPSGRFEQYF.

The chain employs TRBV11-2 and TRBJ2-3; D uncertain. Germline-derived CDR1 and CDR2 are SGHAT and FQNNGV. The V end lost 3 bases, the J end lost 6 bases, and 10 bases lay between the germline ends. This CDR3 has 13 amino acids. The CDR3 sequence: CASSFSSGDTQYF. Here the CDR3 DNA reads TGTGCCAGCAGCTTTTCTAGTGGTGATACGCAGTATTTT.

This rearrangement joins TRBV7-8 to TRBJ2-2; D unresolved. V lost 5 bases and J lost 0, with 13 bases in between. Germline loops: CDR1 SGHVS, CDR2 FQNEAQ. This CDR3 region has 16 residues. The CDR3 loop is CASSRGAGSNTGELFF. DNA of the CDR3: TGTGCCAGCAGCCGAGGAGCAGGATCGAACACCGGGGAGCTGTTTTTT.